The 23 T cell receptor beta chains listed next were all sequenced from one sample in a study of blood T cell repertoires in COVID-19 (dated by TCRdb to about 2020). Preparation of the library involved the immunoSEQ multiplex PCR assay. TCRdb took this table from immuneACCESS and kept in-frame rearrangements with V and J called. Such tables lack part of the clones; where checked against another copy, unresolved V genes explain under half of the gap, and the rest is unexplained. For this sample there are fewer than 350,000 clones; approximately 85% appear just once. Together, the top ten hold 9% to 9.5% of the sample. Sequencing was performed on peripheral blood. The receptor source for this set is a young man with active or convalescent COVID-19.

This chain uses TRBV10-3 with TRBJ1-1, with 8 bases that match TRBD1. The CDR3 totals 13 residues. Germline assignment: CDR1 ENHRY and CDR2 SYGVKD. V dropped 6 bases and J dropped 7; count of bases not matched to a gene: 7. The CDR3 DNA reads as TGTGCCATCAGACAGGGGGAAGCTGGTGAAGCTTTCTTT. This translates into CAIRQGEAGEAFF.

The rearrangement links TRBV5-4 to TRBJ2-1; TRBD2 matches at 8 bases. Germline assignment: CDR1 SGHNT and CDR2 YYREEE (reference sequence). Trimming cost V 1 base and J 5 bases; bases outside gene matches: 2. The CDR3 has 14 residues. CDR3 DNA sequence: TGTGCCAGCAGCTTGCGGGAGGGGGACAATGAGCAGTTCTTC. Translating gives CASSLREGDNEQFF.

The chain employs TRBV25-1 and TRBJ2-7, with D unresolved. Germline V lookup: CDR1 MGHDK, CDR2 SYGVNS. The germline V and J ends were trimmed by 2 bases and 3 bases, with 8 bases remaining between them. The length of the CDR3 is 13 residues. The CDR3 loop is CASSEQAYYEQYF. CDR3 nucleotides: TGTGCCAGCAGTGAACAGGCTTACTACGAGCAGTACTTC.

The chain combines TRBV2 with TRBJ1-4; TRBD1 matches at 8 bases. The CDR3 covers 13 residues. Germline CDR1 is SNHLY and CDR2 is FYNNEI. V shed 6 bases, J shed 8 bases, and the junction held 5 bases outside the gene matches. CDR3 in DNA: TGTGCCAGCAGGCACAGGGGGGAGGAAAAACTGTTTTTT. Its translation: CASRHRGEEKLFF.

The V gene is TRBV6-2 or TRBV6-3, the J gene TRBJ1-5; D may be TRBD1 (6 bases). CDR3 size: 14 residues. The V end was cut by 5 bases, the J end by 1 base, with 9 bases between. The germline CDR1 and CDR2 sequences are MNHEY and SVGEGT. CDR3 sequence: CASSDRMSNQPQHF. The DNA for the CDR3 is TGTGCCAGCAGTGACAGGATGAGCAATCAGCCCCAGCATTTT.

This chain links TRBV12-3 or TRBV12-4 with TRBJ1-2, with D perhaps matching TRBD1 (5 bases). V was trimmed by 5 bases and J by 8 bases, leaving 15 bases between them. This CDR3 has 13 amino acids. This CDR3 is CASSPLTGGGYTF. The CDR3 coding sequence is TGTGCCAGCAGTCCTCTGACCGGGGGAGGCTACACCTTC.

The chain combines TRBV5-1 with TRBJ2-5; tentative D call: TRBD2 (6 bases). Germline V gene sequence: CDR1 SGHRS, CDR2 YFSETQ. Trimming left V 4 bases short and J 5 bases short, with 15 bases between. The CDR3 spans 14 residues. The chain's CDR3 is CASSTGTFGETQYF. The CDR3 DNA is TGCGCCAGCAGCACCGGGACTTTTGGGGAGACCCAGTACTTC.

The chain uses TRBV25-1 and TRBJ1-4; D is undetermined. Trimming stripped 5 bases from V and 0 bases from J, with 7 bases between. CDR1 is MGHDK, CDR2 SYGVNS, per germline. The CDR3 is 14 residues long. The CDR3 DNA sequence: TGTGCCAGCAGTCCGGGGACAACTAATGAAAAACTGTTTTTT. It yields the protein CASSPGTTNEKLFF.

V is TRBV27 and J is TRBJ1-1; weak D call: TRBD1 (5 bases). Germline CDR1 MNHEY, CDR2 SMNVEV (reference sequence). This CDR3 is built from 14 residues. V lost 6 bases, J lost 3 bases, and 14 bases lay in between. The CDR3 protein is CASRSGAADTEAFF. The CDR3 bases are TGTGCCAGCAGGAGTGGGGCGGCGGACACTGAAGCTTTCTTT.

The chain has TRBV13 and TRBJ2-5, with TRBD1 matching over 8 bases. V gave up 7 bases and J gave up 5 bases; unmatched junction bases: 3. The CDR3 loop spans 12 amino acids. Per germline, CDR1 PRHDT and CDR2 FYEKMQ (reference sequence). CDR3 in amino acids: CASTGGMETQYF. CDR3 bases: TGTGCCAGCACAGGGGGCATGGAGACCCAGTACTTC.

J is TRBJ1-5 and V is TRBV6-5, with D unclear. The ends were cut back, 2 bases at V and 0 bases at J, with 11 bases in the middle. Per the germline V gene, CDR1 is MNHEY and CDR2 is SVGAGI. This CDR3 spans 16 amino acids. CDR3 protein: CASSYPWAVSNQPQHF. For the CDR3, the DNA is TGTGCCAGCAGTTACCCTTGGGCAGTTAGCAATCAGCCCCAGCATTTT.

This clone has just a few counts. The chain carries TRBV5-4 and TRBJ1-5, with no clear D. Germline V gene data show CDR1 as SGHNT and CDR2 as YYREEE (reference sequence). This CDR3 is 12 amino acids long. The V end lost 2 bases, the J end lost 6 bases, and 6 bases lay between the germline ends. The CDR3 DNA reads TGTGCCAGCAGCTTTATCGGTCAGCCCCAGCATTTT. Amino acids: CASSFIGQPQHF.

V and J are TRBV2 and TRBJ1-1, with no clear D. Germline lookup yields CDR1 SNHLY and CDR2 FYNNEI. V lost 3 bases and J 2 bases, leaving 7 bases between the germline ends. CDR3 size: 13 residues. The CDR3 region is CASSEAGNTEAFF. The CDR3 coding sequence is TGTGCCAGCAGTGAGGCAGGAAACACTGAAGCTTTCTTT.

The rearrangement joins TRBV15 to TRBJ2-7, with 10 bases identical to TRBD1. The CDR3 spans 17 residues. The germline gives CDR1 LNHNV, CDR2 YYDKDF (reference sequence). Trimming cost V 1 base and J 2 bases; bases outside gene matches: 8. The CDR3 DNA is TGTGCCACCAGCAGAGGGACAACCGGGACAGGGGCCTACGAGCAGTACTTC. Translating gives CATSRGTTGTGAYEQYF.

The V and J genes are TRBV20-1 and TRBJ2-4; 7 bases line up with TRBD1. V lost 3 bases to trimming and J lost 5 bases; unmatched junction nucleotides: 7. The CDR3 loop spans 14 amino acids. Germline V lookup: CDR1 DFQATT, CDR2 SNEGSKA (reference sequence). The CDR3 region has the DNA TGCAGTGCTAGTGACAGGGTTATACAAAACATTCAGTACTTC. As protein: CSASDRVIQNIQYF.

This clone occurred many times. The chain has TRBV3-1 (or the pseudogene TRBV3-2) and TRBJ1-1; TRBD1 might be the D (6 bases). Trimming left V 4 bases short and J 5 bases short, with 17 bases between. This CDR3 comprises 15 residues. The germline V gene has CDR1 LGHDT and CDR2 YNNKEL (reference sequence). The CDR3 loop is CASSPQGRSGTEAFF. In DNA, the CDR3 is TGTGCCAGCAGCCCACAGGGCAGGTCGGGAACTGAAGCTTTCTTT.

In regard to this clone: Other DNA sequences in this specimen translate into the identical CDR3. This chain uses TRBV9 with TRBJ1-5; D remains unclear. Germline CDR1 is SGDLS and CDR2 is YYNGEE. This CDR3 contains 15 residues. Trimming removed 0 bases from V and 0 bases from J, with 7 bases in between. The CDR3 sequence: CASSVAGNSNQPQHF. CDR3 sequence (DNA): TGTGCCAGCAGCGTAGCGGGAAATAGCAATCAGCCCCAGCATTTT.

The chain has TRBV25-1 and TRBJ1-2; a possible D gene is TRBD1 (6 bases). The CDR3 covers 11 residues. Germline-derived CDR1 and CDR2 are MGHDK and SYGVNS. V dropped 6 bases and J dropped 4 bases, with 6 bases sitting between them. The CDR3 DNA reads TGTGCCAGCAGGGACAGCTATGGCTACACCTTC. As protein: CASRDSYGYTF.

CDR3 residues: CSVASGGGGETQYF. As DNA, the CDR3 is TGCAGCGTTGCTAGTGGCGGGGGAGGAGAGACCCAGTACTTC. J is TRBJ2-5 and V is TRBV29-1, with TRBD2 identical over 7 bases. V shed 4 bases and J 4 bases; nucleotides not matched to a gene: 9. CDR3 length: 14 amino acids. Germline V CDR1 and CDR2: SQVTM, ANQGSEA.

The chain has TRBV7-3 and TRBJ2-3, with 8 bases aligning to TRBD2. The J segment lost 6 bases and the V segment lost 1 base, leaving 3 bases of the junction unmatched. Germline V lookup: CDR1 SGHTA, CDR2 FQGTGA. This CDR3 region has 14 residues. The CDR3 protein is CASSLSGGPDTQYF. DNA for the CDR3: TGTGCCAGCAGCTTAAGCGGGGGGCCGGATACGCAGTATTTT.

This sequence joins TRBV24-1 and TRBJ2-7, with D unclear. The germline V and J ends were trimmed by 4 bases and 2 bases, with 17 bases remaining between them. The CDR3 extends over 16 amino acids. CDR1 is KGHDR and CDR2 is SFDVKD in the germline V gene. The CDR3 region is CATSEDSPPAPYEQYF. CDR3 bases: TGTGCCACCAGTGAAGACTCGCCCCCGGCCCCCTACGAGCAGTACTTC.

V usage is TRBV27 and J usage is TRBJ2-7; TRBD1 might be the D (5 bases). Trimming cost V 4 bases and J 4 bases, with 8 bases left between them. This CDR3 contains 12 residues. Germline CDR1 and CDR2: MNHEY and SMNVEV (reference sequence). The CDR3 loop is CASSSGIYEQYF. The CDR3 DNA is TGTGCCAGCAGTTCAGGGATTTACGAGCAGTACTTC.

The chain employs TRBV5-5 and TRBJ2-1; TRBD1 agrees at 9 bases. The V gene end was trimmed by 2 bases and the J gene end by 4 bases; junction bases not matched to a gene: 4. From germline, CDR1 is SGHKS and CDR2 YYEKEE (reference sequence). The CDR3 loop spans 15 amino acids. The CDR3 region is CASSFSGQGYNEQFF. The CDR3 DNA follows: TGTGCCAGCAGCTTCTCGGGACAGGGATACAATGAGCAGTTCTTC. Supplemented by reference TRBV5-5 and TRBJ2-1, the full variable domain reads DAGVTQSPTHLIKTRGQQVTLRCSPISGHKSVSWYQQVLGQGPQFIFQYYEKEERGRGNFPDRFSARQFPNYSSELNVNALLLGDSALYLCASSFSGQGYNEQFFGPGTRLTVL.